Each of the 16 T cell receptor beta chains below was sequenced from the same sample in a study of regulatory T cells in long-lasting Graves disease. Building the TCR beta libraries relied on iRepertoire HTBI primers, and CDR3 regions underwent Arm-PCR. TCRdb reprocessed the multiplex PCR reads via MiXCR and lists one record per CDR3 protein. The sample lists 400,000 to 500,000 distinct CDR3 sequences, 16% seen once, with about 10% in the top ten. Time point meaning: newly diagnosed GD, antithyroid drugs for less than 3 months. TCR sequences were obtained from RNA taken from PBMCs. The sample was also linked to a second study, of T cells in Graves' hyperthyroidism and ophthalmopathy.

This specimen was peripheral blood mononuclear cells (PBMCs), taken at new diagnosis, from a patient treated with antithyroid drugs. These receptor sequences come from a woman in her 30s with Graves disease.

The sample holds many counts of this clonotype. Here the CDR3 DNA reads TGCAGTGCTGTCGGGGGTCAACACACTGAAGCTTTCTTT. Translation: CSAVGGQHTEAFF. The rearrangement joins TRBV20-1 to TRBJ1-1; perhaps TRBD1 as D (5 bases). Trimming took off 5 bases at V and 3 bases at J, with 13 bases between the two ends. Germline V gives CDR1 DFQATT, CDR2 SNEGSKA (reference sequence). The length of the CDR3 is 13 residues.

This clonotype was observed many times. The chain carries TRBV12-3 or TRBV12-4 and TRBJ2-1, with 12 bases matching TRBD2. Trimming took 10 bases from V and 7 from J; bases not matched to a gene: 8. This CDR3 contains 14 residues. CDR3 region: CAISTGTSGNEQFF. In nucleotides, the CDR3 is TGTGCCATATCGACCGGGACTAGCGGGAATGAGCAGTTCTTC.

The rearrangement uses TRBV6-1 and TRBJ1-5; D may be TRBD1 (6 bases). Germline lookup yields CDR1 MNHNS and CDR2 SASEGT. The V end lost 6 bases, the J end lost 3 bases, and 12 bases lay between the germline ends. This CDR3 spans 14 amino acids. The chain's CDR3 is CASSRDMANQPQHF. The CDR3 coding sequence is TGTGCCAGCAGCCGGGACATGGCCAATCAGCCCCAGCATTTT.

This clonotype has ten or more counts. The chain carries TRBV28 and TRBJ1-5; 7 bases are a match to TRBD1. J lost 4 bases, V lost 8 bases, and 5 bases had no gene match. The CDR3 is 13 amino acids. Germline CDR1 is MDHEN and CDR2 is SYDVKM. CDR3 region: CASVAGGNQPQHF. CDR3 sequence (DNA): TGTGCCAGCGTGGCAGGGGGTAATCAGCCCCAGCATTTT.

The V call is TRBV19, the J call TRBJ2-1; a possible D gene is TRBD2 (5 bases). CDR1 LNHDA and CDR2 SQIVND come from the germline V gene (reference sequence). CDR3 length: 14 amino acids. V was shortened by 6 bases and J by 4 bases, with 13 bases between the two germline ends. The CDR3 bases are TGTGCCAGTAGCCACTCGGGAACGTACAATGAGCAGTTCTTC. It is translated as CASSHSGTYNEQFF.

This rearrangement joins TRBV10-3 to TRBJ1-1; 7 positions agree with TRBD1. V lost 10 bases and J lost 4; bases outside the gene matches: 12. The CDR3 sequence is 14 residues long. The germline gives CDR1 ENHRY, CDR2 SYGVKD. This chain's CDR3 is CATSDRVRGTEAFF. CDR3 nucleotide sequence: TGTGCCACCTCAGACAGGGTTAGGGGCACTGAAGCTTTCTTT.

This clonotype was picked up many times. This chain joins TRBV28 and TRBJ1-6; D gene unclear. The CDR3 covers 13 residues. The germline V gene encodes CDR1 MDHEN and CDR2 SYDVKM. V was cut by 2 bases and J by 14 bases, with 13 bases left in between. The CDR3 coding sequence is TGTGCCAGCAGTTTAGTCGTGACAATTTCCCTCCACTTT. Its translation is CASSLVVTISLHF.

This clonotype was recorded at least ten times. The chain has TRBV18 and TRBJ1-2; 7 nucleotides line up with TRBD1. Losses at the gene ends were 3 bases for V and 2 bases for J; bases not matched to a gene: 3. CDR1 KGHSH and CDR2 LQKENI come from the germline V gene. The CDR3 consists of 14 residues. CDR3 bases: TGTGCCAGCTCACCGGGACAGTTAAACTATGGCTACACCTTC. This gives the protein CASSPGQLNYGYTF.

The genes are TRBV14 and TRBJ2-5; 13 nucleotides align to TRBD2. Germline CDR1 SGHDN, CDR2 FVKESK. This CDR3 has 16 residues. V lost 2 bases, J lost 4 bases, and 4 bases stayed unmatched. CDR3 loop: CASSQWTSGSSETQYF. The CDR3 DNA follows: TGTGCCAGCAGCCAATGGACTAGCGGGAGCTCAGAGACCCAGTACTTC.

In its sample, this clonotype was seen a few times. The chain carries TRBV15 and TRBJ2-5, with 7 positions matching TRBD2. After removal of 5 bases from V and 2 bases from J, the junction contained 5 bases not matched to a gene. The CDR3 sequence is 14 residues long. Germline V gene data show CDR1 as LNHNV and CDR2 as YYDKDF (reference sequence). CDR3 loop: CATSSGRGQETQYF. The CDR3 coding sequence is TGTGCCACCAGCTCCGGGCGGGGGCAAGAGACCCAGTACTTC.

As for this clonotype: Just one base apart from a much larger clone, this may be a read error. CDR3 sequence: CAISESPGPGPSEQYF. Here the CDR3 DNA reads TGTGCCATCAGTGAGTCACCGGGGCCGGGGCCTTCCGAGCAGTACTTC. The chain couples TRBV10-3 to TRBJ2-7; D tentatively fits TRBD1 or TRBD2 (5 bases each). Germline CDR1 and CDR2: ENHRY and SYGVKD. V was trimmed by 0 bases and J by 6 bases, leaving 18 bases between them. The CDR3 consists of 16 residues.

The chain is built from TRBV12-3 or TRBV12-4 and TRBJ2-7; the match to TRBD2 covers 8 bases. The CDR3 extends over 13 amino acids. Losses at the gene ends were 7 bases for V and 3 bases for J; bases not matched to a gene: 5. CDR3: CASTYSGVYEQYF. The CDR3, as DNA: TGTGCCAGCACTTATAGCGGGGTCTACGAGCAGTACTTC.

The chain is built from TRBV9 and TRBJ2-2; TRBD2 agrees at 9 bases. The germline gives CDR1 SGDLS, CDR2 YYNGEE. After removal of 5 bases from V and 2 bases from J, the junction contained 10 bases not matched to a gene. The CDR3 runs 17 residues. The CDR3 reads CASREDFSGRNTGELFF. In nucleotides, the CDR3 is TGTGCCAGCAGAGAAGACTTTAGCGGGAGAAACACCGGGGAGCTGTTTTTT.

This clonotype was seen repeatedly, ten times or more. The chain has TRBV12-3 or TRBV12-4 and TRBJ2-2; TRBD1 is a possible D gene (5 bases). There are 15 residues in the CDR3. The V end was cut by 3 bases, the J end by 8 bases, with 16 bases between. CDR3 sequence reads: CASSFLGQGAGELFF. The CDR3 bases are TGTGCCAGCAGTTTTTTAGGCCAGGGTGCTGGGGAGCTGTTTTTT.

The chain uses TRBV27 and TRBJ2-3; a possible D gene is TRBD2 (6 bases). The CDR3 contains 15 residues. Trimming removed 6 bases at V and 0 bases at J, with 13 bases between. Per germline, CDR1 MNHEY and CDR2 SMNVEV (reference sequence). The CDR3 reads CASRVMSGSTDTQYF. In DNA, the CDR3 is TGTGCCAGCAGGGTAATGAGCGGGAGCACAGATACGCAGTATTTT.

This clonotype was detected many times. The chain is built from TRBV29-1 and TRBJ2-1, with 7 bases lining up with TRBD2. The V gene end was trimmed by 6 bases and the J gene end by 4 bases; junction bases not matched to a gene: 9. The germline V gene has CDR1 SQVTM and CDR2 ANQGSEA. This CDR3 spans 14 amino acids. This CDR3 reads CSVEEGGRYNEQFF. In DNA form, the CDR3 reads TGCAGCGTGGAGGAGGGAGGGAGATACAATGAGCAGTTCTTC.